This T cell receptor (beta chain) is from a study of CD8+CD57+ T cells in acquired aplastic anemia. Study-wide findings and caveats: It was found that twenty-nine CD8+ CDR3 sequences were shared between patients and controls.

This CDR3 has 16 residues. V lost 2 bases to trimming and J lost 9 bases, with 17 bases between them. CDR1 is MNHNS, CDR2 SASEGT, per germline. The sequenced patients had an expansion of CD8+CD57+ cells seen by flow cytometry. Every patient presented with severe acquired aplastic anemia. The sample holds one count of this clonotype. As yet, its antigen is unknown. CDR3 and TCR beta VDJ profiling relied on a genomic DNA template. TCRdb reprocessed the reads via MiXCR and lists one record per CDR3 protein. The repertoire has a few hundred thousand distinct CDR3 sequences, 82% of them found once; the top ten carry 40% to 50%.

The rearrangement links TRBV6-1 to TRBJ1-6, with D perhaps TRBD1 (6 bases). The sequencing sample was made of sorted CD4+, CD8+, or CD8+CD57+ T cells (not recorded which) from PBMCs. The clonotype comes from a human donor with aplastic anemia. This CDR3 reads CASSESGEQGGSPLHF. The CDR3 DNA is TGTGCCAGCAGTGAATCGGGGGAACAGGGAGGTTCACCCCTCCACTTT.